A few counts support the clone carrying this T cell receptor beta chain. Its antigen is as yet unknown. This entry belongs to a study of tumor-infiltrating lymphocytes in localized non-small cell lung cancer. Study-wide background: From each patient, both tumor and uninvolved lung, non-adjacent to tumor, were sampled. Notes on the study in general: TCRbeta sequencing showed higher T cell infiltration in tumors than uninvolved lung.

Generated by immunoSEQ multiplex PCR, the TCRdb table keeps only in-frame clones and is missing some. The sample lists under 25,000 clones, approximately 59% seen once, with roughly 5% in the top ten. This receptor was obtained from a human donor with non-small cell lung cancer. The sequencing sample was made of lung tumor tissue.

CDR3 nucleotide sequence: TGTGCCAGCAGCGTGGGACAGACTAGGTACACTGAAGCTTTCTTT. As protein: CASSVGQTRYTEAFF. V is TRBV6-1 and J is TRBJ1-1; TRBD1 aligns across 7 bases. V was pared by 6 bases and J by 3 bases, with 10 bases of the junction left unmatched. Germline CDR1 reads MNHNS; CDR2 reads SASEGT. CDR3 length: 15 residues.